The present TCR beta chain was sequenced within a study of kidney transplant recipient with SARS-CoV-2 infection. There are many counts of this clonotype. TCRdb passed the reads through MiXCR, listing each CDR3 protein once. The sample yields some 220,000 distinct CDR3 sequences, around 26% seen once. Germline V gives CDR1 SQVTM, CDR2 ANQGSEA. The CDR3 sequence is 12 residues long. V lost 3 bases, J lost 8 bases, and 10 bases lay in between. This TCR was recovered from a male patient aged 30 to 39 who had COVID-19 and was a kidney transplant recipient. Part of the T cells may come from the graft donor. This rearrangement joins TRBV29-1 to TRBJ1-4; no reliable D call. The sequencing used a blood sample, collected at baseline and on day 111 from a kidney transplant recipient. The CDR3 loop is CSVDTFGEKLFF. The CDR3 DNA is TGCAGCGTTGACACCTTTGGGGAAAAACTGTTTTTT.